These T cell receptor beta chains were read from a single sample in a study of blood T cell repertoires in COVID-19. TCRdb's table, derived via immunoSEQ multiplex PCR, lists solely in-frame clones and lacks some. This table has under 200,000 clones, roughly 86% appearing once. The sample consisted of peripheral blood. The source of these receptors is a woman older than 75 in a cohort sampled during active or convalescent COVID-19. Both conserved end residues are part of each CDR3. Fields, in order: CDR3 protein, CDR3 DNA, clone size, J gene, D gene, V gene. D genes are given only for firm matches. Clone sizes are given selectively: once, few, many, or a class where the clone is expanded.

CDR3aa: CSASRNTASSYGYTF; CDR3nt: TGCAGTGCTAGTCGAAACACAGCCTCCTCCTATGGCTACACCTTC; abundance: once; j_gene: TRBJ1-2; d_gene: NA; v_gene: TRBV20-1
CDR3aa: CASSAGTVNSPLHF; CDR3nt: TGTGCCAGCAGCGCTGGGACAGTAAATTCACCCCTCCACTTT; abundance: NA; j_gene: TRBJ1-6; d_gene: TRBD1; v_gene: TRBV11-2
CDR3aa: CASSPGPGELFF; CDR3nt: TGTGCCAGCAGCCCAGGCCCCGGGGAGCTGTTTTTT; abundance: NA; j_gene: TRBJ2-2; d_gene: NA; v_gene: TRBV13
CDR3aa: CASSLGTSGGSDIQYF; CDR3nt: TGTGCCAGCAGCCTCGGGACTAGCGGGGGGTCTGACATTCAGTACTTC; abundance: NA; j_gene: TRBJ2-4; d_gene: TRBD2; v_gene: TRBV11-3
CDR3aa: CASSQESAGTVYNSPLHF; CDR3nt: TGCGCCAGCAGCCAAGAGAGCGCCGGGACAGTCTATAATTCACCCCTCCACTTT; abundance: NA; j_gene: TRBJ1-6; d_gene: TRBD1; v_gene: TRBV4-3
CDR3aa: CAISEQGRNNEQFF; CDR3nt: TGTGCCATCAGTGAGCAGGGGAGAAACAATGAGCAGTTCTTC; abundance: NA; j_gene: TRBJ2-1; d_gene: NA; v_gene: TRBV10-3
CDR3aa: CAWSAPRTGFRGYTF; CDR3nt: TGTGCCTGGAGTGCTCCGCGGACAGGTTTTCGTGGCTACACCTTC; abundance: NA; j_gene: TRBJ1-2; d_gene: TRBD1; v_gene: TRBV30
CDR3aa: CASSPPGLAGVGTQYF; CDR3nt: TGTGCCAGCAGCCCGCCCGGACTAGCGGGAGTGGGGACGCAGTATTTT; abundance: NA; j_gene: TRBJ2-3; d_gene: TRBD2; v_gene: TRBV7-9
CDR3aa: CASSSGGAATNEKLFF; CDR3nt: TGTGCCAGCAGCTCAGGGGGAGCCGCAACTAATGAAAAACTGTTTTTT; abundance: few; j_gene: TRBJ1-4; d_gene: TRBD1; v_gene: TRBV7-2
CDR3aa: CASSGTGASPLHF; CDR3nt: TGTGCCAGCTCCGGGACAGGTGCTTCACCCCTCCACTTT; abundance: NA; j_gene: TRBJ1-6; d_gene: TRBD1; v_gene: TRBV28
CDR3aa: CASSLDRSSYNEQFF; CDR3nt: TGCGCCAGCAGCCTGGACAGGAGTTCCTACAATGAGCAGTTCTTC; abundance: NA; j_gene: TRBJ2-1; d_gene: TRBD1; v_gene: TRBV5-1
CDR3aa: CASRTVRLAKNIQYF; CDR3nt: TGTGCCAGCAGAACGGTCCGCCTAGCCAAAAACATTCAGTACTTC; abundance: NA; j_gene: TRBJ2-4; d_gene: NA; v_gene: TRBV6-5
CDR3aa: CASSLLSIREMNEQFF; CDR3nt: TGTGCCAGCAGTTTATTATCCATACGGGAGATGAATGAGCAGTTCTTC; abundance: NA; j_gene: TRBJ2-1; d_gene: NA; v_gene: TRBV27
CDR3aa: CAISEPGSPLHF; CDR3nt: TGTGCCATCAGTGAACCCGGTTCACCCCTCCACTTT; abundance: NA; j_gene: TRBJ1-6; d_gene: NA; v_gene: TRBV10-3
CDR3aa: CATSRGQGVYEQYF; CDR3nt: TGTGCCACCAGCAGGGGACAGGGGGTCTACGAGCAGTACTTC; abundance: NA; j_gene: TRBJ2-7; d_gene: TRBD1; v_gene: TRBV15
CDR3aa: CAISESSGGPNTEAFF; CDR3nt: TGTGCCATCAGTGAGTCGTCAGGGGGCCCAAACACTGAAGCTTTCTTT; abundance: NA; j_gene: TRBJ1-1; d_gene: TRBD1; v_gene: TRBV10-3
CDR3aa: CASSLRETQYF; CDR3nt: TGTGCCAGTAGTCTCCGAGAGACCCAGTACTTC; abundance: NA; j_gene: TRBJ2-5; d_gene: NA; v_gene: TRBV19
CDR3aa: CASSYMNTEAFF; CDR3nt: TGTGCCAGCAGTTATATGAACACTGAAGCTTTCTTT; abundance: once; j_gene: TRBJ1-1; d_gene: NA; v_gene: TRBV7-9
CDR3aa: CASSSLPGTGELFF; CDR3nt: TGCGCCAGCAGCTCCCTCCCAGGTACCGGGGAGCTGTTTTTT; abundance: NA; j_gene: TRBJ2-2; d_gene: NA; v_gene: TRBV5-1
CDR3aa: CASSRAGEYAGELFF; CDR3nt: TGCGCCAGCAGCCGCGCAGGGGAATATGCCGGGGAGCTGTTTTTT; abundance: NA; j_gene: TRBJ2-2; d_gene: NA; v_gene: TRBV5-1
CDR3aa: CASSSPLRPSGGGEQYF; CDR3nt: TGTGCCAGTAGTAGCCCCCTCAGGCCTAGCGGGGGAGGCGAGCAGTACTTC; abundance: NA; j_gene: TRBJ2-7; d_gene: TRBD2; v_gene: TRBV19
CDR3aa: CASSLLGLQAHNSPLHF; CDR3nt: TGTGCCAGCAGTTTATTGGGTCTACAGGCTCATAATTCACCCCTCCACTTT; abundance: NA; j_gene: TRBJ1-6; d_gene: NA; v_gene: TRBV27
CDR3aa: CASSVLTSGGNEQFF; CDR3nt: TGTGCCAGTAGTGTCTTGACTAGCGGAGGCAATGAGCAGTTCTTC; abundance: NA; j_gene: TRBJ2-1; d_gene: TRBD2; v_gene: TRBV19
CDR3aa: CASSESAGTPQFF; CDR3nt: TGCGCCAGCAGTGAGTCCGCCGGGACTCCGCAGTTCTTC; abundance: NA; j_gene: TRBJ2-1; d_gene: NA; v_gene: TRBV10-1
CDR3aa: CASSNRGANTGELFF; CDR3nt: TGTGCCAGCAGCAACAGGGGAGCGAACACCGGGGAGCTGTTTTTT; abundance: NA; j_gene: TRBJ2-2; d_gene: TRBD1; v_gene: TRBV7-7
CDR3aa: CASSQAPGWTEAFF; CDR3nt: TGTGCCAGCAGCCAAGCTCCAGGGTGGACTGAAGCTTTCTTT; abundance: NA; j_gene: TRBJ1-1; d_gene: NA; v_gene: TRBV14
CDR3aa: CASSQEDRARNQPQHF; CDR3nt: TGTGCCAGCAGCCAGGAAGACAGGGCAAGAAATCAGCCCCAGCATTTT; abundance: few; j_gene: TRBJ1-5; d_gene: TRBD1; v_gene: TRBV4-2
CDR3aa: CASSLHSGVDYGYTF; CDR3nt: TGTGCCAGCAGCTTACACTCAGGGGTCGACTATGGCTACACCTTC; abundance: NA; j_gene: TRBJ1-2; d_gene: NA; v_gene: TRBV7-2
CDR3aa: CATSDPTSGGLETQYF; CDR3nt: TGTGCCACCAGTGATCCTACTAGCGGGGGCCTAGAGACCCAGTACTTC; abundance: once; j_gene: TRBJ2-5; d_gene: TRBD2; v_gene: TRBV24-1
CDR3aa: CASSEARVPSGNTIYF; CDR3nt: TGTGCCAGCAGTGAAGCGAGAGTCCCCTCTGGAAACACCATATATTTT; abundance: NA; j_gene: TRBJ1-3; d_gene: NA; v_gene: TRBV6-1
CDR3aa: CASSLVTSGDNEQFF; CDR3nt: TGCGCCAGCAGCTTAGTAACTAGCGGAGACAATGAGCAGTTCTTC; abundance: NA; j_gene: TRBJ2-1; d_gene: TRBD2; v_gene: TRBV5-1
CDR3aa: CASSRAPRDSPLHF; CDR3nt: TGCGCCAGCAGCCGGGCCCCCAGGGATTCACCCCTCCACTTT; abundance: NA; j_gene: TRBJ1-6; d_gene: NA; v_gene: TRBV10-1
CDR3aa: CASSFTGTGFHGYTF; CDR3nt: TGTGCCAGCAGCTTCACCGGGACAGGGTTTCATGGCTACACCTTC; abundance: NA; j_gene: TRBJ1-2; d_gene: TRBD1; v_gene: TRBV7-9
CDR3aa: CASSRGLQLGNTIYF; CDR3nt: TGCGCCAGCAGTCGAGGACTCCAGCTTGGAAACACCATATATTTT; abundance: few; j_gene: TRBJ1-3; d_gene: NA; v_gene: TRBV10-1
CDR3aa: CASSPGVNHEKLFF; CDR3nt: TGTGCCAGCAGCCCAGGGGTGAATCACGAAAAACTGTTTTTT; abundance: NA; j_gene: TRBJ1-4; d_gene: NA; v_gene: TRBV7-2
CDR3aa: CASTETRMNTEAFF; CDR3nt: TGTGCCAGCACCGAGACACGTATGAACACTGAAGCTTTCTTT; abundance: NA; j_gene: TRBJ1-1; d_gene: NA; v_gene: TRBV25-1
CDR3aa: CAWNRGGALPLHF; CDR3nt: TGTGCCTGGAACCGAGGTGGTGCGCTACCCCTCCACTTT; abundance: once; j_gene: TRBJ1-6; d_gene: NA; v_gene: TRBV30
CDR3aa: CASSYITGDETQYF; CDR3nt: TGTGCCAGCAGTTACATAACAGGGGACGAGACCCAGTACTTC; abundance: NA; j_gene: TRBJ2-5; d_gene: TRBD1; v_gene: TRBV6-2/TRBV6-3
CDR3aa: CASRDGASYNEQFF; CDR3nt: TGCGCCAGCAGGGATGGGGCGTCCTACAATGAGCAGTTCTTC; abundance: NA; j_gene: TRBJ2-1; d_gene: NA; v_gene: TRBV5-1
CDR3aa: CASSEGTAYSPLHF; CDR3nt: TGTGCCAGCAGTGAAGGGACAGCCTATTCACCCCTCCACTTT; abundance: NA; j_gene: TRBJ1-6; d_gene: NA; v_gene: TRBV2
CDR3aa: CASSPAGAGQETQYF; CDR3nt: TGTGCCAGCAGCCCCGCAGGGGCAGGCCAAGAGACCCAGTACTTC; abundance: NA; j_gene: TRBJ2-5; d_gene: NA; v_gene: TRBV6-6
CDR3aa: CASSQFGTGGEASPLHF; CDR3nt: TGCGCCAGCAGCCAATTTGGGACAGGGGGTGAGGCATCTCCCCTCCACTTT; abundance: once; j_gene: TRBJ1-6; d_gene: TRBD1; v_gene: TRBV4-1
CDR3aa: CASSLDLVTAYGYTF; CDR3nt: TGTGCCAGCAGCTTAGACCTGGTTACTGCCTATGGCTACACCTTC; abundance: once; j_gene: TRBJ1-2; d_gene: NA; v_gene: TRBV7-2
CDR3aa: CASREQAGHGYTF; CDR3nt: TGTGCCTCCCGGGAACAGGCGGGACATGGCTACACCTTC; abundance: NA; j_gene: TRBJ1-2; d_gene: NA; v_gene: TRBV30
CDR3aa: CASSFHSNEKLFF; CDR3nt: TGTGCCAGCAGCTTCCACTCCAATGAAAAACTGTTTTTT; abundance: NA; j_gene: TRBJ1-4; d_gene: NA; v_gene: TRBV11-3
CDR3aa: CASRDFLNTGELFF; CDR3nt: TGCGCCTCCCGGGACTTTTTAAACACCGGGGAGCTGTTTTTT; abundance: once; j_gene: TRBJ2-2; d_gene: NA; v_gene: TRBV10-2
CDR3aa: CATSRGGLAGVADTGELFF; CDR3nt: TGTGCCACCAGCAGAGGGGGGCTAGCGGGAGTAGCGGACACCGGGGAGCTGTTTTTT; abundance: NA; j_gene: TRBJ2-2; d_gene: TRBD2; v_gene: TRBV15
CDR3aa: CASSSGRAGIADTQYF; CDR3nt: TGTGCCAGCAGCTCCGGTCGAGCGGGAATCGCAGATACGCAGTATTTT; abundance: once; j_gene: TRBJ2-3; d_gene: TRBD2; v_gene: TRBV11-3
CDR3aa: CASSWGQGAADTQYF; CDR3nt: TGTGCCAGCAGTTGGGGACAGGGGGCCGCAGATACGCAGTATTTT; abundance: NA; j_gene: TRBJ2-3; d_gene: TRBD1; v_gene: TRBV27
CDR3aa: CASSPQVYEQYF; CDR3nt: TGTGCCAGCAGCCCACAAGTCTACGAGCAGTACTTC; abundance: NA; j_gene: TRBJ2-7; d_gene: NA; v_gene: TRBV7-2
CDR3aa: CASSFNDARGFTF; CDR3nt: TGTGCCAGCAGTTTTAACGATGCGCGGGGATTTACCTTC; abundance: NA; j_gene: TRBJ1-2; d_gene: NA; v_gene: TRBV12-3/TRBV12-4
CDR3aa: CASRSVERENEQFF; CDR3nt: TGCGCCAGCAGGTCGGTGGAGCGGGAGAATGAGCAGTTCTTC; abundance: NA; j_gene: TRBJ2-1; d_gene: TRBD2; v_gene: TRBV5-1
CDR3aa: CAIGRASGEDTQYF; CDR3nt: TGTGCCATCGGGAGGGCTAGCGGGGAAGATACGCAGTATTTT; abundance: NA; j_gene: TRBJ2-3; d_gene: TRBD2; v_gene: TRBV10-3
CDR3aa: CASSSQDQPQHF; CDR3nt: TGTGCCAGCAGCTCACAGGATCAGCCCCAGCATTTT; abundance: NA; j_gene: TRBJ1-5; d_gene: NA; v_gene: TRBV6-2/TRBV6-3
CDR3aa: CAWSGLRGWEPQHF; CDR3nt: TGTGCCTGGAGTGGGCTCAGGGGGTGGGAGCCCCAGCATTTT; abundance: once; j_gene: TRBJ1-5; d_gene: TRBD1; v_gene: TRBV30
CDR3aa: CASSPYDRGLNQPQHF; CDR3nt: TGTGCCAGTAGCCCCTACGACAGGGGGCTAAATCAGCCCCAGCATTTT; abundance: NA; j_gene: TRBJ1-5; d_gene: TRBD1; v_gene: TRBV19
CDR3aa: CASSLRGGGNWDTQYF; CDR3nt: TGTGCCAGCAGCTTACGGGGCGGGGGGAACTGGGATACGCAGTATTTT; abundance: NA; j_gene: TRBJ2-3; d_gene: TRBD2; v_gene: TRBV7-2